Listed here are 5 T cell receptor beta chains from one sample, sequenced in a study of control samples from healthy donors and cancer patients. The repertoire was sequenced with immunoSEQ multiplex PCR; TCRdb's copy has only in-frame clones and lacks some. The data hold roughly 69,000 clones, with 75% to 85% observed a single time. The sample comprised blood. Receptors originate from a man aged 60 to 75 in good health.

For the CDR3, the DNA is TGTGCCACCAGGTCGACCGGGACAGAAAGTCAGCCCCAGCATTTT. Translated, it gives CATRSTGTESQPQHF. J is TRBJ1-5 and V is TRBV15; 7 nucleotides align to TRBD1. Losses at the gene ends were 6 bases for V and 6 bases for J; bases not matched to a gene: 11. This CDR3 has 15 residues. Germline V CDR1 and CDR2: LNHNV, YYDKDF (reference sequence).

The CDR3 reads CASSDIQETQYF. The DNA for the CDR3 is TGTGCCAGCAGTGACATTCAAGAGACCCAGTACTTC. The V call is TRBV6-2 or TRBV6-3, the J call TRBJ2-5; D unresolved. CDR3 length: 12 residues. Deletions cut 5 bases from V and 2 bases from J, with 6 bases between. CDR1 is MNHEY, CDR2 SVGEGT, per germline.

The V and J genes are TRBV3-1 (or the pseudogene TRBV3-2) and TRBJ1-1, with D unclear. Trimming cost V 1 base and J 2 bases, with 5 bases left between them. In germline, CDR1 is LGHDT, CDR2 YNNKEL (reference sequence). CDR3 length: 13 amino acids. The CDR3 spells CASSQVRNTEAFF. The DNA for the CDR3 is TGTGCCAGCAGCCAAGTTCGTAACACTGAAGCTTTCTTT.

The rearrangement joins TRBV7-2 to TRBJ2-7, with 9 bases fitting TRBD1. The germline V gene has CDR1 SGHTA and CDR2 FQGNSA. V was pared by 0 bases and J by 3 bases, with 3 bases of the junction left unmatched. This CDR3 has 15 residues. CDR3 sequence (DNA): TGTGCCAGCAGCTTAGCGGGACAGGGTGTCTACGAGCAGTACTTC. This encodes CASSLAGQGVYEQYF.

This clone was seen more than once but under ten times. The chain recombines TRBV6-2 or TRBV6-3 with TRBJ1-4; D ambiguous. Trimming took 2 bases from V and 5 from J, leaving 15 bases between them. The germline CDR1 and CDR2 sequences are MNHEY and SVGEGT. This CDR3 is built from 16 residues. CDR3 protein: CASSYVIGSRNEKLFF. CDR3 sequence (DNA): TGTGCCAGCAGTTACGTTATCGGGTCAAGGAATGAAAAACTGTTTTTT.